These 16 T cell receptor beta chains were all obtained from the same sample, sequenced in a study of shared clonotypes between healthy human individuals (dated by TCRdb to 2020 to 2021). Library construction relied on the immunoSEQ multiplex PCR assay. Here the immuneACCESS table is served through TCRdb, limited to in-frame sequences with V and J called. Missing clones are a known gap in these copies; in checked studies unresolved V genes cover under half, and the rest lacks a known reason. This sample holds approximately 1.4 million clones; approximately 98% were observed only once. Less than 0.55% of the sample goes to the ten largest clones. Sample: naive CD4+ T cells sorted from blood. The cell subset or site label, read with the paper, signifies: CD45RA+ positively selected. Every receptor here comes from a man in his thirties or forties in good health.

The chain joins TRBV27 to TRBJ1-4, with a possible D match to TRBD1 (5 bases). V gave up 6 bases and J gave up 5 bases, with 16 bases separating them. The CDR3 has 15 residues. The germline CDR1 and CDR2 sequences are MNHEY and SMNVEV (reference sequence). DNA of the CDR3: TGTGCCAGCAGGAACTTCGGGACGGAAAATGAAAAACTGTTTTTT. This encodes CASRNFGTENEKLFF.

V is TRBV6-5 and J is TRBJ2-6; D uncertain. This CDR3 region has 13 residues. V was shortened by 8 bases and J by 1 base, with 6 bases between the two germline ends. Germline-derived CDR1 and CDR2 are MNHEY and SVGAGI. CDR3 sequence: CASLKSGANVLTF. In DNA form, the CDR3 reads TGTGCCAGCTTAAAATCTGGGGCCAACGTCCTGACTTTC.

This chain uses TRBV5-4 with TRBJ2-7; D might be TRBD2 (6 bases). Per the germline V gene, CDR1 is SGHNT and CDR2 is YYREEE (reference sequence). The germline V and J ends were trimmed by 0 bases and 1 base, with 8 bases remaining between them. This CDR3 comprises 14 residues. CDR3 amino acids: CASSLGAGSYEQYF. The CDR3 coding sequence is TGTGCCAGCAGCTTGGGGGCGGGGTCCTACGAGCAGTACTTC.

The chain combines TRBV11-3 with TRBJ2-2; D is unresolved. The CDR3 sequence is 15 residues long. Germline V gene sequence: CDR1 SGHNT, CDR2 YENEEA. The V and J ends lost 1 base and 3 bases respectively, with 9 bases between them. The CDR3 is CASSLGSADTGELFF. For the CDR3, the DNA is TGTGCCAGCAGCTTAGGGTCAGCCGACACCGGGGAGCTGTTTTTT.

The rearrangement joins TRBV29-1 to TRBJ2-7, with 9 bases lining up with TRBD2. Germline CDR1 SQVTM, CDR2 ANQGSEA. CDR3 length equals 13 residues. V shed 5 bases and J 1 base; nucleotides not matched to a gene: 3. CDR3 loop: CSVRREGSYEQYF. CDR3 in DNA: TGCAGCGTTCGGCGGGAGGGTTCCTACGAGCAGTACTTC.

The chain uses TRBV28 and TRBJ2-3, with 10 bases lining up with TRBD2. Germline CDR1 is MDHEN and CDR2 is SYDVKM. Losses at the gene ends were 3 bases for V and 2 bases for J; bases not matched to a gene: 14. CDR3 length equals 19 residues. Here the CDR3 reads CASSFALAGVRGHTDTQYF. In nucleotides, the CDR3 is TGTGCCAGCAGTTTTGCCCTAGCGGGAGTTCGGGGGCACACAGATACGCAGTATTTT.

The genes are TRBV19 and TRBJ1-5; 9 bases fit TRBD1. The V gene's germline CDR1 is LNHDA and CDR2 SQIVND (reference sequence). After removal of 5 bases from V and 6 bases from J, the junction contained 5 bases not matched to a gene. CDR3 length: 14 amino acids. The CDR3 bases are TGTGCCAGTAGTGCCGGGACAGGGTCTCAGCCCCAGCATTTT. Its protein product is CASSAGTGSQPQHF.

As concerns this clone: Other nucleotide sequences in the sample specify the same CDR3. The chain links TRBV18 to TRBJ1-5; a possible D gene is TRBD1 (6 bases). There are 15 residues in the CDR3. Germline loops: CDR1 KGHSH, CDR2 LQKENI. Trimming took off 6 bases at V and 0 bases at J, with 12 bases between the two ends. The CDR3 sequence is CASSPPGDSNQPQHF. The CDR3, as DNA: TGTGCCAGCTCGCCCCCAGGGGATAGCAATCAGCCCCAGCATTTT.

This chain links TRBV19 with TRBJ1-4; D possibly corresponds to TRBD1 (6 bases). Germline V gene data show CDR1 as LNHDA and CDR2 as SQIVND (reference sequence). The V end lost 3 bases, the J end lost 2 bases, and 16 bases lay between the germline ends. The CDR3 totals 17 residues. The CDR3 reads CASSIRPTGYTNEKLFF. The CDR3 coding sequence is TGTGCCAGTAGTATCAGACCTACAGGGTACACTAATGAAAAACTGTTTTTT.

V is TRBV18 and J is TRBJ2-6; no reliable D call. Trimming removed 0 bases from V and 4 bases from J, with 10 bases in between. The CDR3 loop spans 16 amino acids. CDR1 is KGHSH and CDR2 is LQKENI in the germline V gene. The CDR3 DNA follows: TGTGCCAGCTCACCACCCGCCGTCAAGGGGGCCAACGTCCTGACTTTC. This codes for CASSPPAVKGANVLTF.

The rearrangement joins TRBV6-6 to TRBJ1-2, with 7 bases matching TRBD1. Germline V CDR1 and CDR2: MNHNY, SVGAGI (reference sequence). The CDR3 runs to 16 residues. The ends lost 6 bases at V and 0 bases at J; junction bases unmatched: 10. CDR3 nucleotide sequence: TGTGCCAGCAGCCATCCGACAGGGAAGACTAACTATGGCTACACCTTC. Amino acid sequence: CASSHPTGKTNYGYTF.

This CDR3 is CAIARTDTQYF. CDR3 bases: TGTGCCATTGCACGCACAGATACGCAGTATTTT. The chain uses TRBV10-3 and TRBJ2-3; D remains ambiguous. Trimming took 9 bases from V and 1 from J, leaving 5 bases between them. Germline CDR1 ENHRY, CDR2 SYGVKD. CDR3 length equals 11 residues.

V is TRBV5-5 and J is TRBJ1-5; D is perhaps TRBD1 (6 bases). Per germline, CDR1 SGHKS and CDR2 YYEKEE (reference sequence). V dropped 4 bases and J dropped 5 bases, with 10 bases sitting between them. This CDR3 region has 13 residues. The CDR3 DNA reads as TGTGCCAGCAGCCCGGACAGCCATCAGCCCCAGCATTTT. Amino acid sequence: CASSPDSHQPQHF.

CDR3 bases: TGTGCCAGCAGCTTGGGATCTCCCTCTGGAAACACCATATATTTT. Translation gives CASSLGSPSGNTIYF. This sequence joins TRBV5-4 and TRBJ1-3; D gene uncertain. From germline, CDR1 is SGHNT and CDR2 YYREEE (reference sequence). The ends were cut back, 0 bases at V and 0 bases at J, with 7 bases in the middle. This CDR3 is 15 amino acids long. Full variable domain (remainder filled in from reference TRBV5-4 and TRBJ1-3): ETGVTQSPTHLIKTRGQQVTLRCSSQSGHNTVSWYQQALGQGPQFIFQYYREEENGRGNFPPRFSGLQFPNYSSELNVNALELDDSALYLCASSLGSPSGNTIYFGEGSWLTVV.

The chain combines TRBV5-1 with TRBJ2-7; 13 bases align to TRBD2. The CDR3 is 16 residues long. V lost 0 bases and J lost 4; bases outside the gene matches: 4. Germline V gene lookup returns CDR1 SGHRS and CDR2 YFSETQ. The CDR3 nucleotides are TGCGCCAGCAGCTTGGCGACTAGCGGGAGGTGGTACGAGCAGTACTTC. It yields the protein CASSLATSGRWYEQYF.

The V call is TRBV14, the J call TRBJ1-1; D call uncertain. This CDR3 region has 13 residues. V gave up 5 bases and J gave up 0 bases, with 7 bases separating them. The germline V gene has CDR1 SGHDN and CDR2 FVKESK. This chain's CDR3 is CASSRDMNTEAFF. DNA of the CDR3: TGTGCCAGCAGCAGGGATATGAACACTGAAGCTTTCTTT.